Detailed here is one T cell receptor beta chain. This sample is part of a study of blood T cell repertoires in COVID-19. About the research overall: Some COVID-19 samples were acute and others convalescent; all came from the United States, Italy and Spain. Nucleic acid was either cDNA or gDNA, and it came from T cells, B-cell-depleted T cells, or PBMCs.

This CDR3 has 15 residues. V lost 7 bases and J lost 1; bases outside the gene matches: 4. Germline loops: CDR1 SGHRS, CDR2 YFSETQ. Methods used by the authors: Researchers report that nucleated cell counts were estimated from reference gene primer amplification. Assay used: immunoSEQ multiplex PCR; TCRdb lists only in-frame clones, some missing. The V and J calls and clone size come from that table; D and trimming were worked out from the DNA. The table has about 140,000 clones, approximately 85% seen once; the top ten hold about 2.9%. The TCR originated in a man in his fifties with acute or convalescent COVID-19. Sequenced sample: peripheral blood. The chain is built from TRBV5-1 and TRBJ2-1; 11 bases line up with TRBD2. The CDR3 reads CASVAGGGSYNEQFF. The DNA of the CDR3 is TGCGCCAGCGTAGCGGGAGGGGGATCCTACAATGAGCAGTTCTTC.